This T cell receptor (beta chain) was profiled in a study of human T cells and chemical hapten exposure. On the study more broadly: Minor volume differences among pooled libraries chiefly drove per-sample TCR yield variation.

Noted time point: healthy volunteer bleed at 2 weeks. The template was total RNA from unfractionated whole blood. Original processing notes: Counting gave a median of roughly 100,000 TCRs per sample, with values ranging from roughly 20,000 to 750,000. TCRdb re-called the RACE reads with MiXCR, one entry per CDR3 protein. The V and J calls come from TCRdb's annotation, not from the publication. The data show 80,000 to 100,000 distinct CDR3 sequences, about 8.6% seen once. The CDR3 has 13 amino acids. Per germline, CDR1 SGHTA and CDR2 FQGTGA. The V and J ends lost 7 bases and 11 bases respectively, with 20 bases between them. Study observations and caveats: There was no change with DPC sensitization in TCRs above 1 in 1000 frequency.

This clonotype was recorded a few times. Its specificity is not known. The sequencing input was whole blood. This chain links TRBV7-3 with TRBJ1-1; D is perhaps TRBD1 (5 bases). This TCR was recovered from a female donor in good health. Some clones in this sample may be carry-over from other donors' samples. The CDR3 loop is CASNNYPDSRAFF. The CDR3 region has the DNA TGTGCCAGCAACAATTACCCCGACAGCAGGGCTTTCTTT.